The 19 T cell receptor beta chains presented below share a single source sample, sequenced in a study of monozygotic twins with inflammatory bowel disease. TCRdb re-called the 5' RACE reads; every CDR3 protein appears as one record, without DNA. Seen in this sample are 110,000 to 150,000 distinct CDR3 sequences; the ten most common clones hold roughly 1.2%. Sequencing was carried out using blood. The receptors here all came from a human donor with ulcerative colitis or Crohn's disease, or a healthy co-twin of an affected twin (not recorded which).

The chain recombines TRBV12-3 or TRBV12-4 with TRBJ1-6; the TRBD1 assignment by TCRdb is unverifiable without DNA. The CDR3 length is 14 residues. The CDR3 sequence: CASSSTGGNSPLHF.

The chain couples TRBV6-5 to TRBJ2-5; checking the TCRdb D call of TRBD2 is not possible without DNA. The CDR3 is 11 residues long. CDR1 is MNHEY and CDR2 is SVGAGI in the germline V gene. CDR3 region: CASIRGETQYF.

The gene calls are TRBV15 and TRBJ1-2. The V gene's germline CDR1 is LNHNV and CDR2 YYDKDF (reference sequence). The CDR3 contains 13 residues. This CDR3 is CATSRDKEYGYTF.

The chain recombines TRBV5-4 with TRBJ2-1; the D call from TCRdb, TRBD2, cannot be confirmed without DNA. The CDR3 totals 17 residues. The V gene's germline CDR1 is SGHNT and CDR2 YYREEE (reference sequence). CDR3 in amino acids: CASSLGSWTSGRNEQFF.

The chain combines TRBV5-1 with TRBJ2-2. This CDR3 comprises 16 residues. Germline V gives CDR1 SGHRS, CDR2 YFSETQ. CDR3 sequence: CASSLVVTANTGELFF.

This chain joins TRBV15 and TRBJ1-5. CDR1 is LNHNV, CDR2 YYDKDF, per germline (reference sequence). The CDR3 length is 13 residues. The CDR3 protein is CATSSLSGQPQHF.

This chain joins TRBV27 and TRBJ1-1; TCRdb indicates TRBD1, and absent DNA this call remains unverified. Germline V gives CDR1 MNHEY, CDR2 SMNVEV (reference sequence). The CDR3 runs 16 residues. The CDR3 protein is CASSTIWQGQNTEAFF.

CDR3 residues: CASSPRGRRTYNEQFF. This sequence joins TRBV12-3 or TRBV12-4 and TRBJ2-1; TCRdb returns TRBD2, unconfirmable since there is no DNA. The CDR3 spans 16 residues.

CDR3: CAISEGLAGGPEFYEQYF. The chain employs TRBV10-3 and TRBJ2-7; TCRdb lists TRBD2, though no DNA is available to test this call. Germline loops: CDR1 ENHRY, CDR2 SYGVKD. This CDR3 region has 18 residues.

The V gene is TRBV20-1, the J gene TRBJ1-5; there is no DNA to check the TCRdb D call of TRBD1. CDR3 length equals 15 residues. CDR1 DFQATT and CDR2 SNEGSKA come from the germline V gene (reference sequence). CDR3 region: CSARDRAYSNQPQHF.

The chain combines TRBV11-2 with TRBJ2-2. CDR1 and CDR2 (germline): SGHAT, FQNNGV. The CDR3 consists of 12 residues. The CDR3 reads CASSSFSGELFF.

The chain's CDR3 is CASSATGASYGYTF. V and J are TRBV12-3 or TRBV12-4 and TRBJ1-2; TCRdb picks TRBD1, but there is no DNA to check that call. This CDR3 is built from 14 residues.

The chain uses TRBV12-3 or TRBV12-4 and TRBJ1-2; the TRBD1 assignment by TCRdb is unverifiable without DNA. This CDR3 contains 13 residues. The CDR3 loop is CASSEGAFYGYTF.

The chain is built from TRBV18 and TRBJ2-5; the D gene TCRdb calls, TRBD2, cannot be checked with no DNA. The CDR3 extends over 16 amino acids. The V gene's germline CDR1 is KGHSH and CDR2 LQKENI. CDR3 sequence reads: CASSRNSGKYQETQYF.

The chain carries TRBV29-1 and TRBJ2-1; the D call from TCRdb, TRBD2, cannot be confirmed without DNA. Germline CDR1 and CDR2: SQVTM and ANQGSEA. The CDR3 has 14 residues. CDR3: CSVERREGYNEQFF.

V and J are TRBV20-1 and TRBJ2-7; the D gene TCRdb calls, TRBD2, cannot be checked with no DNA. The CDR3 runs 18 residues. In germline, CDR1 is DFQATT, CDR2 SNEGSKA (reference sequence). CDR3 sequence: CSAREPGLAGRTLYEQYF.

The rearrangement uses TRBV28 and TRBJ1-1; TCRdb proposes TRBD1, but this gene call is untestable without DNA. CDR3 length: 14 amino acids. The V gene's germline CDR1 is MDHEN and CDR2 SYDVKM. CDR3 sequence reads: CASRTGGWNTEAFF.

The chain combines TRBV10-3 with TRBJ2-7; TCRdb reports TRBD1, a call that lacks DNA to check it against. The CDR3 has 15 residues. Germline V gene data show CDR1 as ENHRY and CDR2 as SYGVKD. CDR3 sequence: CAISVPGQGPYEQYF.

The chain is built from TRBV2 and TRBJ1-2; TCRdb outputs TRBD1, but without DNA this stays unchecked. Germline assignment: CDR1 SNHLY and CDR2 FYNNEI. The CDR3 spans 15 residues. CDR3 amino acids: CASSGWTGEFGGYTF.